The 31 T cell receptor beta chains below all came from one sample that was sequenced in a study of T cell changes during pregnancy in multiple sclerosis. Clones were read by immunoSEQ multiplex PCR, and TCRdb kept only the in-frame ones, dropping some. The sample lists around 68,000 clones, around 90% occurring once. The sample was CD4+ T cells from peripheral blood mononuclear cells, taken before pregnancy. The receptors were sampled from a female donor with multiple sclerosis, enrolled in a pregnancy study.

The chain couples TRBV9 to TRBJ1-6; 9 nucleotides line up with TRBD1. Germline V gene sequence: CDR1 SGDLS, CDR2 YYNGEE. V lost 4 bases and J lost 5; bases outside the gene matches: 4. The CDR3 runs to 15 residues. This chain's CDR3 is CASSYRTGDNSPLHF. The DNA of the CDR3 is TGTGCCAGCAGCTATCGGACAGGGGATAATTCACCCCTCCACTTT.

The gene calls are TRBV7-9 and TRBJ1-4, with TRBD1 matching over 8 bases. Per the germline V gene, CDR1 is SEHNR and CDR2 is FQNEAQ (reference sequence). This CDR3 is 15 amino acids long. With 4 bases clipped from V and 7 bases from J, the junction kept 8 bases outside the gene matches. As DNA, the CDR3 is TGTGCCAGCAGCTACATTTTAGACAGGGGTGAAAAACTGTTTTTT. Protein sequence: CASSYILDRGEKLFF.

The gene calls are TRBV29-1 and TRBJ2-2; D not resolved. Germline CDR1 SQVTM, CDR2 ANQGSEA. CDR3 length: 11 amino acids. Trimming left V 5 bases short and J 6 bases short, with 7 bases between. The CDR3 DNA is TGCAGCGTTCGGGTGGCCGGGGAGCTGTTTTTT. It translates to CSVRVAGELFF.

The chain employs TRBV18 and TRBJ2-2; perhaps TRBD1 as D (5 bases). V was shortened by 3 bases and J by 3 bases, with 11 bases between the two germline ends. This CDR3 region has 15 residues. The germline CDR1 and CDR2 sequences are KGHSH and LQKENI. CDR3 in amino acids: CASSPQQGHTGELFF. The CDR3 region has the DNA TGTGCCAGCTCACCCCAGCAGGGTCACACCGGGGAGCTGTTTTTT. Complete variable domain (other parts from reference TRBV18 and TRBJ2-2): NAGVMQNPRHLVRRRGQEARLRCSPMKGHSHVYWYRQLPEEGLKFMVYLQKENIIDESGMPKERFSAEFPKEGPSILRIQQVVRGDSAAYFCASSPQQGHTGELFFGEGSRLTVL.

The chain uses TRBV9 and TRBJ2-3, with 10 bases that match TRBD2. CDR1 SGDLS and CDR2 YYNGEE come from the germline V gene. Unmatched junction bases numbered 8, after V lost 0 bases and J lost 4 bases. The CDR3 consists of 17 residues. The CDR3 sequence is CASSVDPAGGPADTQYF. The CDR3 coding sequence is TGTGCCAGCAGCGTAGACCCAGCGGGGGGGCCAGCAGATACGCAGTATTTT.

The V and J genes are TRBV28 and TRBJ1-5; 9 positions match TRBD1. Looked up from germline, CDR1 is MDHEN and CDR2 is SYDVKM. With V trimmed by 4 bases and J by 5 bases, 6 bases remained unmatched. The CDR3 has 15 residues. Here the CDR3 DNA reads TGTGCCAGCAGTTCGATCGGGACAGGGTATCAGCCCCAGCATTTT. Its translation: CASSSIGTGYQPQHF.

This chain links TRBV30 with TRBJ2-1; 10 bases are shared with TRBD2. V trimming: 7 bases; J trimming: 4 bases; junction bases outside the gene matches: 7. The CDR3 totals 14 residues. The germline gives CDR1 GTSNPN, CDR2 SVGIG (reference sequence). The DNA for the CDR3 is TGTGCCTTATCAGGACTAGCGGTGTACAATGAGCAGTTCTTC. This encodes CALSGLAVYNEQFF.

This clone was counted a few times. The J gene is TRBJ1-1, the V gene TRBV28; maybe TRBD1 (5 bases). This CDR3 region has 13 residues. The ends were cut back, 7 bases at V and 5 bases at J, with 14 bases in the middle. Germline values: CDR1 MDHEN, CDR2 SYDVKM. The CDR3 region is CASIGGGETEAFF. CDR3 nucleotides: TGTGCCAGCATTGGTGGAGGGGAAACTGAAGCTTTCTTT.

The chain uses TRBV11-3 and TRBJ1-1; D remains ambiguous. Germline lookup yields CDR1 SGHNT and CDR2 YENEEA. The CDR3 runs to 14 residues. V gave up 0 bases and J gave up 1 base, with 6 bases separating them. As DNA, the CDR3 is TGTGCCAGCAGCTTAGATTTCCAGAACACTGAAGCTTTCTTT. It is translated as CASSLDFQNTEAFF.

In its sample, this clone was seen once. This chain uses TRBV7-2 with TRBJ1-6; 7 bases match TRBD1. The germline CDR1 and CDR2 sequences are SGHTA and FQGNSA. Trimming at V came to 8 bases and at J to 1 base, leaving 8 bases not matched to a gene. The length of the CDR3 is 16 residues. The CDR3 sequence: CASSDREGSYNSPLHF. CDR3 sequence (DNA): TGTGCCAGCTCCGACAGGGAAGGATCCTATAATTCACCCCTCCACTTT.

This chain's CDR3 is CASSQDLLGRGNTEAFF. Here the CDR3 DNA reads TGCGCCAGCAGCCAAGATCTCTTGGGCAGGGGTAACACTGAAGCTTTCTTT. This chain uses TRBV4-3 with TRBJ1-1; perhaps TRBD1 as D (6 bases). The length of the CDR3 is 17 residues. Deletions cut 0 bases from V and 2 bases from J, with 16 bases between. CDR1 is LGHNA, CDR2 YSLEER, per germline.

A single count supports this clone. The genes are TRBV2 and TRBJ2-2, with 7 bases aligning to TRBD1. The CDR3 spans 15 residues. V was clipped by 6 bases and J by 4 bases; unmatched bases: 8. The V gene's germline CDR1 is SNHLY and CDR2 FYNNEI. For the CDR3, the DNA is TGTGCCAGCAGCCCAGGACAGGCGGGCACCGGGGAGCTGTTTTTT. Its protein product is CASSPGQAGTGELFF.

The table lists this clone with a count of one. The V gene is TRBV7-2, the J gene TRBJ2-3; 11 bases line up with TRBD2. Per germline, CDR1 SGHTA and CDR2 FQGNSA. Unmatched junction bases numbered 9, after V lost 1 base and J lost 3 bases. This CDR3 is built from 18 residues. CDR3 sequence reads: CASSLVSNSGGATDTQYF. The CDR3 coding sequence is TGTGCCAGCAGCTTAGTTTCCAATAGCGGGGGGGCAACAGATACGCAGTATTTT.

The chain uses TRBV5-6 and TRBJ1-4; unclear D gene. Germline loops: CDR1 SGHDT, CDR2 YYEEEE. Trimming removed 3 bases from V and 8 bases from J, with 17 bases in between. This CDR3 has 15 residues. The DNA of the CDR3 is TGTGCCAGCAGCTGGAGGCGTCTGATGGAGGAAAAACTGTTTTTT. This gives the protein CASSWRRLMEEKLFF.

This clone was seen a single time. This rearrangement joins TRBV5-4 to TRBJ2-1; 13 nucleotides align to TRBD2. The CDR3 has 17 amino acids. Trimming cost V 4 bases and J 9 bases; bases outside gene matches: 13. The germline gives CDR1 SGHNT, CDR2 YYREEE (reference sequence). The CDR3 loop reads CASSPLPGLAGKGEQFF. The CDR3 DNA is TGTGCCAGCAGCCCTTTACCGGGACTAGCGGGAAAGGGTGAGCAGTTCTTC.

The genes are TRBV10-3 and TRBJ1-3, with 7 bases identical to TRBD1. V trimming: 6 bases; J trimming: 3 bases; junction bases outside the gene matches: 5. Germline assignment: CDR1 ENHRY and CDR2 SYGVKD. There are 14 residues in the CDR3. The CDR3 loop is CAIRRTGDGNTIYF. The CDR3 DNA reads as TGTGCCATCAGGAGGACAGGAGATGGAAACACCATATATTTT.

The genes are TRBV29-1 and TRBJ1-1, with D unclear. CDR1 SQVTM and CDR2 ANQGSEA come from the germline V gene. CDR3 length equals 14 residues. Trimming removed 4 bases at V and 2 bases at J, with 14 bases between. The chain's CDR3 is CSVVSRVSNTEAFF. The CDR3 region has the DNA TGCAGCGTTGTGTCCCGGGTTAGTAACACTGAAGCTTTCTTT. Full variable domain (missing parts from reference TRBV29-1 and TRBJ1-1): SAVISQKPSRDICQRGTSLTIQCQVDSQVTMMFWYRQQPGQSLTLIATANQGSEATYESGFVIDKFPISRPNLTFSTLTVSNMSPEDSSIYLCSVVSRVSNTEAFFGQGTRLTVV.

This sequence joins TRBV18 and TRBJ1-5, with D tentatively TRBD1 (6 bases). The ends were cut back, 1 base at V and 5 bases at J, with 15 bases in the middle. CDR1 and CDR2 (germline): KGHSH, LQKENI. CDR3 length: 16 amino acids. The CDR3, as DNA: TGTGCCAGCTCACCACAAGGGTCAGGGGTTCATCAGCCCCAGCATTTT. Residues: CASSPQGSGVHQPQHF.

CDR3 amino acids: CASSYLPMDRLNEQFF. The CDR3 DNA follows: TGTGCCAGCAGTTATCTCCCAATGGACAGGTTAAATGAGCAGTTCTTC. This rearrangement joins TRBV27 to TRBJ2-1, with 7 bases that match TRBD1. Trimming cost V 4 bases and J 7 bases; bases outside gene matches: 13. The V gene's germline CDR1 is MNHEY and CDR2 SMNVEV (reference sequence). The CDR3 has 16 residues.

This chain uses TRBV6-1 with TRBJ1-2; no clear D gene. Trimming removed 1 base at V and 6 bases at J, with 9 bases between. The CDR3 sequence is 13 residues long. Germline V gene lookup returns CDR1 MNHNS and CDR2 SASEGT. CDR3 residues: CASSEVKEDGYTF. CDR3 nucleotides: TGTGCCAGCAGTGAAGTCAAGGAGGATGGCTACACCTTC.

This clone was seen a few times. V is TRBV20-1 and J is TRBJ2-2; no reliable D call. This CDR3 has 10 amino acids. V lost 3 bases to trimming and J lost 12 bases, with 8 bases between them. The germline V gene encodes CDR1 DFQATT and CDR2 SNEGSKA (reference sequence). CDR3 in amino acids: CSARFDKLFF. The CDR3 region has the DNA TGCAGTGCTAGGTTCGACAAGCTGTTTTTT.

This clone occurred once. This chain uses TRBV9 with TRBJ2-7; unclear D gene. V was trimmed by 0 bases and J by 3 bases, leaving 10 bases between them. There are 14 residues in the CDR3. The germline CDR1 and CDR2 sequences are SGDLS and YYNGEE. CDR3 DNA sequence: TGTGCCAGCAGCGTAGACAGTCGGATCTACGAGCAGTACTTC. It is translated as CASSVDSRIYEQYF.

This rearrangement joins TRBV5-4 to TRBJ2-3; 12 positions match TRBD2. The germline V gene has CDR1 SGHNT and CDR2 YYREEE (reference sequence). Trimming at V came to 4 bases and at J to 6 bases, leaving 9 bases not matched to a gene. There are 16 residues in the CDR3. The CDR3 DNA reads TGTGCCAGCAGCCCTAGCGGGAGGGCCGGTTCGGATACGCAGTATTTT. Residues: CASSPSGRAGSDTQYF.

The chain combines TRBV7-2 with TRBJ2-7; possible D gene TRBD1, 5 bases. Germline CDR1 and CDR2: SGHTA and FQGNSA. The CDR3 totals 14 residues. V shed 5 bases and J shed 0 bases, with 11 bases lying between them. CDR3 sequence: CASSRRGLSYEQYF. DNA of the CDR3: TGTGCCAGCAGCAGAAGGGGCCTCTCCTACGAGCAGTACTTC.

V usage is TRBV5-1 and J usage is TRBJ1-1; D not certain. Germline V gives CDR1 SGHRS, CDR2 YFSETQ. This CDR3 comprises 13 residues. Deletions cut 0 bases from V and 4 bases from J, with 7 bases between. The CDR3 protein is CASSLAGVTEAFF. The CDR3 nucleotides are TGCGCCAGCAGCTTGGCCGGGGTCACTGAAGCTTTCTTT. Full variable domain (outside the CDR3, taken from reference TRBV5-1 and TRBJ1-1): KAGVTQTPRYLIKTRGQQVTLSCSPISGHRSVSWYQQTPGQGLQFLFEYFSETQRNKGNFPGRFSGRQFSNSRSEMNVSTLELGDSALYLCASSLAGVTEAFFGQGTRLTVV.

J is TRBJ1-2 and V is TRBV2, with 10 bases matching TRBD1. J gave up 8 bases and V 6 bases, and 12 bases lay outside the gene matches. The CDR3 runs to 15 residues. The germline CDR1 and CDR2 sequences are SNHLY and FYNNEI. CDR3 region: CASRGTTGGALGYTF. The CDR3 nucleotides are TGTGCCAGCAGGGGCACGACAGGGGGCGCGTTAGGCTACACCTTC.

The CDR3 DNA reads as TGCAGCGTCAAAGGTACTATTACCTACGAGCAGTACTTC. It translates to CSVKGTITYEQYF. This chain connects TRBV29-1 to TRBJ2-7, with D uncertain. The V end was cut by 6 bases, the J end by 2 bases, with 14 bases between. The germline V gene encodes CDR1 SQVTM and CDR2 ANQGSEA. There are 13 residues in the CDR3.

J is TRBJ2-2 and V is TRBV19, with D maybe TRBD1 (5 bases). This CDR3 contains 15 residues. Germline loops: CDR1 LNHDA, CDR2 SQIVND (reference sequence). V gave up 7 bases and J gave up 3 bases, with 15 bases separating them. The CDR3 bases are TGTGCCAGTACCCCCTCAGGGTGGTACACCGGGGAGCTGTTTTTT. Amino acid sequence: CASTPSGWYTGELFF.

The chain combines TRBV19 with TRBJ2-1; TRBD2 is a possible D gene (6 bases). The ends were cut back, 5 bases at V and 5 bases at J, with 13 bases in the middle. Germline V gene lookup returns CDR1 LNHDA and CDR2 SQIVND (reference sequence). CDR3 length: 14 amino acids. CDR3 sequence reads: CASSVTGANNEQFF. The DNA of the CDR3 is TGTGCCAGTAGTGTGACGGGAGCGAACAATGAGCAGTTCTTC.

The genes are TRBV7-6 and TRBJ2-2, with 10 bases identical to TRBD2. The CDR3 covers 19 residues. With V trimmed by 5 bases and J by 0 bases, 12 bases remained unmatched. Germline V lookup: CDR1 SGHVS, CDR2 FNYEAQ. This CDR3 is CASSTTPFLAGANTGELFF. In nucleotides, the CDR3 is TGTGCCAGCAGCACGACCCCGTTCCTAGCGGGAGCGAACACCGGGGAGCTGTTTTTT.

This chain joins TRBV6-1 and TRBJ1-2; possibly TRBD1 for D (5 bases). Trimming left V 4 bases short and J 5 bases short, with 8 bases between. CDR1 and CDR2 from the germline V gene are MNHNS and SASEGT. The CDR3 runs to 12 residues. The CDR3 nucleotides read TGTGCCAGCAGTGGGGGGGGTTATGGCTACACCTTC. Translated, it gives CASSGGGYGYTF.